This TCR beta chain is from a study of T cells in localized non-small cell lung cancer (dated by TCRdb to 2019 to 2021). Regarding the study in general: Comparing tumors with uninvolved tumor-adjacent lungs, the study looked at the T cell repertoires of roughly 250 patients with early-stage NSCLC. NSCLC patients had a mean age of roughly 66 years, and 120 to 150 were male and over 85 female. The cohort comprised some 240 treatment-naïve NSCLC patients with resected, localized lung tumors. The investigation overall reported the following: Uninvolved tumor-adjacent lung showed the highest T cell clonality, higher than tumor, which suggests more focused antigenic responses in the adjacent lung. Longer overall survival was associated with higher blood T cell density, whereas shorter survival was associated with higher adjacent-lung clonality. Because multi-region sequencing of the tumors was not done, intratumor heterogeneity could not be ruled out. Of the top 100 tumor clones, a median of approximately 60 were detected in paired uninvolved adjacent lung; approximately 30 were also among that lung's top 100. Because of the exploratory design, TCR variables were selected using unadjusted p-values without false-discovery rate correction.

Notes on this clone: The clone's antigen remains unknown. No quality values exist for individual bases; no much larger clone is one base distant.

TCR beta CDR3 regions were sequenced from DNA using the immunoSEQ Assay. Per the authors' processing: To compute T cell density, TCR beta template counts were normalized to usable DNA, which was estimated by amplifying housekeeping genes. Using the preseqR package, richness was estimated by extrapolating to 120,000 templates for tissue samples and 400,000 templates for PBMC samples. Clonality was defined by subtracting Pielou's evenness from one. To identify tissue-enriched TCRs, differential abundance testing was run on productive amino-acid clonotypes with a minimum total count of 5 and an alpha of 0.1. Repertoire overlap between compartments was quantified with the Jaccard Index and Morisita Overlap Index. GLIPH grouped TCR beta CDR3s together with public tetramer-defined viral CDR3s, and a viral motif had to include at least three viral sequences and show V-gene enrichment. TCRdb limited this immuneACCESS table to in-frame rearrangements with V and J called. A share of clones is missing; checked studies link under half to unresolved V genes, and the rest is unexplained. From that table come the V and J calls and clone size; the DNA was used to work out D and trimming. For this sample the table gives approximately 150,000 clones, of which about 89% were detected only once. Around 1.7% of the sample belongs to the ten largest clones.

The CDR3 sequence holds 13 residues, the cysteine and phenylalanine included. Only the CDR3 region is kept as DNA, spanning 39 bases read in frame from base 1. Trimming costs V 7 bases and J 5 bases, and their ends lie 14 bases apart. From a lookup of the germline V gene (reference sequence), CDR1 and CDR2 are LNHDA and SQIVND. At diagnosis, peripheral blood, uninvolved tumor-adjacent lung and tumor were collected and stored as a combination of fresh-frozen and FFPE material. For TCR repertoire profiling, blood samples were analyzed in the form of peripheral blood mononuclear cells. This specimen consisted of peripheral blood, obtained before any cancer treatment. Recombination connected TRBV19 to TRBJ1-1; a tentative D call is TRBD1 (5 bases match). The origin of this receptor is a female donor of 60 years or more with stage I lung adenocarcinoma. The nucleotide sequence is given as TGTGCCAGTATCCGGGACTCGAAAACTGAAGCTTTCTTT. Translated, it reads CASIRDSKTEAFF.